The 16 T cell receptor beta chains below all came from one sample that was sequenced in a study of blood T cells in healthy people across ages. PCR was performed a second time for 7 to 11 cycles using a sample-barcoded 5' primer and a J-beta primer mix. MiXCR, run by TCRdb on the 5' RACE reads, gives a single entry per CDR3 protein. Of 1.5 million to 2 million distinct CDR3 sequences detected, 35% to 50% appear once; the ten largest clones hold about 21%. Sequencing was performed on blood. Receptors originate from a human donor in good health.

The rearrangement links TRBV18 to TRBJ2-5, with a tentative D call TRBD1 (5 bases). Between the trimmed V and J ends, which lost 2 bases and 5 bases, there was a span of 15 bases. Germline V CDR1 and CDR2: KGHSH, LQKENI. The CDR3 loop spans 15 amino acids. The CDR3 sequence is CASSPEIGPGETQYF. CDR3 bases: TGTGCCAGCTCACCAGAAATAGGGCCAGGGGAGACCCAGTACTTC. Drawing the rest from reference TRBV18 and TRBJ2-5, the complete variable domain is NAGVMQNPRHLVRRRGQEARLRCSPMKGHSHVYWYRQLPEEGLKFMVYLQKENIIDESGMPKERFSAEFPKEGPSILRIQQVVRGDSAAYFCASSPEIGPGETQYFGPGTRLLVL.

The chain employs TRBV10-1 and TRBJ2-7; no reliable D call. The CDR3 spans 13 residues. In germline, CDR1 is WNHNN, CDR2 SYGVQD (reference sequence). The ends were cut back, 2 bases at V and 5 bases at J, with 10 bases in the middle. The DNA of the CDR3 is TGCGCCAGCAGTGAGGAATGGCAGGACGAGCAGTACTTC. It translates to CASSEEWQDEQYF.

This chain links TRBV12-3 or TRBV12-4 with TRBJ2-1; D is unresolved. The J call is doubtful: the DNA matches TRBJ2-7 better. CDR3 length: 13 residues. The CDR3 DNA reads TGTGCCAGCAGAAGAACAGCTTACAATGAGCAGTACTTC. Amino acids: CASRRTAYNEQYF.

V usage is TRBV3-1 and J usage is TRBJ2-5; either TRBD1 or TRBD2 may supply D (5 bases each). Trimming left V 1 base short and J 4 bases short, with 10 bases between. CDR1 LGHDT and CDR2 YNNKEL come from the germline V gene (reference sequence). The CDR3 length is 14 residues. The CDR3: CASSQVSGRETQYF. The CDR3 DNA reads as TGTGCCAGCAGCCAAGTGTCGGGGCGAGAGACCCAGTACTTC.

The rearrangement joins TRBV3-1 to TRBJ1-4; maybe TRBD1 (6 bases). Trimming removed 2 bases from V and 5 bases from J, with 12 bases in between. This CDR3 is 15 amino acids long. CDR1 is LGHDT and CDR2 is YNNKEL in the germline V gene (reference sequence). CDR3 bases: TGTGCCAGCAGCCAATGGGGACAAAAGAATGAAAAACTGTTTTTT. Translation gives CASSQWGQKNEKLFF.

This clonotype has only one observation. The CDR3 is CASSLETLRSSYNEQFF. For the CDR3, the DNA is TGTGCCAGCAGCTTAGAGACCTTAAGGAGCTCCTACAATGAGCAGTTCTTC. The V and J genes are TRBV13 and TRBJ2-1; D unresolved. This CDR3 is built from 17 residues. CDR1 and CDR2 (germline): PRHDT, FYEKMQ (reference sequence). V was trimmed by 1 base and J by 0 bases, leaving 13 bases between them. The full variable domain, rest sourced from reference TRBV13 and TRBJ2-1, is AAGVIQSPRHLIKEKRETATLKCYPIPRHDTVYWYQQGPGQDPQFLISFYEKMQSDKGSIPDRFSAQQFSDYHSELNMSSLELGDSALYFCASSLETLRSSYNEQFFGPGTRLTVL.

The V and J genes are TRBV29-1 and TRBJ2-7, with D possibly being TRBD1 (5 bases). Trimming took 6 bases from V and 2 from J, leaving 17 bases between them. The CDR3 totals 14 residues. CDR1 SQVTM and CDR2 ANQGSEA come from the germline V gene. This CDR3 reads CSVSTGRVPYEQYF. In nucleotides, the CDR3 is TGCAGCGTCAGCACAGGTCGGGTTCCCTACGAGCAGTACTTC.

To note about this clonotype: Compared with germline, one end of the junction differs, possibly owing to a read error. The chain couples TRBV5-1 to TRBJ1-2; no clear D. Germline V gives CDR1 SGHRS, CDR2 YFSETQ. The CDR3 totals 16 residues. This chain's CDR3 is CASSLAETEVTYGYTF. CDR3 in DNA: TGTGCCAGCAGCTTGGCCGAGACGGAAGTCACGTATGGCTACACCTTC.

The rearrangement links TRBV5-6 to TRBJ2-7; D is undetermined. CDR3 length equals 13 residues. The germline gives CDR1 SGHDT, CDR2 YYEEEE. Trimming shortened V by 4 bases and J by 3 bases, and 11 bases separated the two germline ends. The DNA of the CDR3 is TGTGCCAGCAGCCGGCACTTGGGCTACGAGCAGTACTTC. It yields the protein CASSRHLGYEQYF.

This clonotype was counted many times. V and J are TRBV20-1 and TRBJ2-1, with 8 positions matching TRBD2. This CDR3 is built from 13 residues. The junction had 6 bases not matched to a gene; V was cut back by 4 bases and J by 7 bases. Germline CDR1 is DFQATT and CDR2 is SNEGSKA (reference sequence). The CDR3 DNA reads TGCAGTGCTATGGCGGGGGGAGGGAATGAGCAGTTCTTC. Amino acid sequence: CSAMAGGGNEQFF.

Only a few counts were recorded for this clonotype. The chain recombines TRBV9 with TRBJ1-2; maybe TRBD1 (6 bases). CDR3 length: 15 amino acids. CDR1 is SGDLS and CDR2 is YYNGEE in the germline V gene. V dropped 3 bases and J dropped 5 bases, with 17 bases sitting between them. This chain's CDR3 is CASSEGGQTKYGYTF. CDR3 coding DNA: TGTGCCAGCAGCGAGGGTGGACAGACGAAATATGGCTACACCTTC. Supplemented by reference TRBV9 and TRBJ1-2, the full variable domain reads DSGVTQTPKHLITATGQRVTLRCSPRSGDLSVYWYQQSLDQGLQFLIQYYNGEERAKGNILERFSAQQFPDLHSELNLSSLELGDSALYFCASSEGGQTKYGYTFGSGTRLTVV.

This clonotype came up a few times. J is TRBJ2-1 and V is TRBV4-1; D tentatively reads TRBD1 or TRBD2 (6 bases each). Between the trimmed V and J ends, which lost 2 bases and 6 bases, there was a span of 14 bases. Per germline, CDR1 MGHRA and CDR2 YSYEKL. CDR3 length: 15 amino acids. The CDR3, as DNA: TGCGCCAGCAGCCAATCTGGGGGGCGCCCCAATGAGCAGTTCTTC. It specifies CASSQSGGRPNEQFF.

The V gene is TRBV7-2, the J gene TRBJ2-3; D is perhaps TRBD1 or TRBD2 (5 bases each). The germline V and J ends were trimmed by 2 bases and 2 bases, with 17 bases remaining between them. The CDR3 runs 17 residues. Germline loops: CDR1 SGHTA, CDR2 FQGNSA. CDR3 amino acids: CASSLFSVGENTDTQYF. The CDR3 coding sequence is TGTGCCAGCAGCTTATTCTCGGTGGGGGAAAACACAGATACGCAGTATTTT.

This clonotype was counted a few times. The rearrangement uses TRBV6-4 and TRBJ2-5; possibly TRBD2 for D (7 bases). Germline lookup yields CDR1 MRHNA and CDR2 SNTAGT. This CDR3 contains 13 residues. V was shortened by 6 bases and J by 6 bases, with 14 bases between the two germline ends. The CDR3 DNA reads as TGTGCCAGCAGCCAAGGGGGGGAACAGACCCAGTACTTC. This sequence encodes CASSQGGEQTQYF.

V gene TRBV7-8 combines with J gene TRBJ1-1; D is ambiguous. This CDR3 has 13 residues. The V and J ends lost 6 bases and 1 base respectively, with 9 bases between them. Germline lookup yields CDR1 SGHVS and CDR2 FQNEAQ. As DNA, the CDR3 is TGTGCCAGCAGGAATACAAGGAACACTGAAGCTTTCTTT. It yields the protein CASRNTRNTEAFF.

This clonotype occurred a few times. The chain has TRBV4-1 and TRBJ2-1; D unresolved. This CDR3 has 15 amino acids. Germline V gene data show CDR1 as MGHRA and CDR2 as YSYEKL. V was pared by 2 bases and J by 0 bases, with 8 bases between. CDR3 sequence: CASSQKESSYNEQFF. The CDR3 nucleotides read TGCGCCAGCAGCCAAAAGGAGAGCTCCTACAATGAGCAGTTCTTC.